The 8 T cell receptor beta chains below all came from one sample that was sequenced in a study of blood T cell repertoires in COVID-19. The repertoire was sequenced with immunoSEQ multiplex PCR; TCRdb's copy has only in-frame clones and lacks some. The data contain around 290,000 clones, around 87% of them singletons. The material sequenced was peripheral blood. These receptor sequences come from a woman aged 50 to 60 who had recovered from COVID-19.

V is TRBV5-5 and J is TRBJ2-3, with D perhaps TRBD1 (6 bases). The CDR3 totals 14 residues. CDR1 and CDR2 (germline): SGHKS, YYEKEE (reference sequence). V lost 3 bases and J lost 2, with 10 bases in between. This CDR3 is CASSSQGYTDTQYF. DNA for the CDR3: TGTGCCAGCAGCTCACAGGGCTACACAGATACGCAGTATTTT.

The chain links TRBV5-6 to TRBJ2-7; 12 bases line up with TRBD2. Per the germline V gene, CDR1 is SGHDT and CDR2 is YYEEEE. The V segment lost 3 bases and the J segment 7 bases; nucleotides outside the gene matches: 8. This CDR3 spans 15 amino acids. The DNA for the CDR3 is TGTGCCAGCAGCTCCCGACTAGCGGGAGTACAAGAGCAGTACTTC. This encodes CASSSRLAGVQEQYF.

This clone was found once. The chain has TRBV7-8 and TRBJ1-1, with TRBD1 matching over 7 bases. The CDR3 is 15 residues long. Germline CDR1 reads SGHVS; CDR2 reads FQNEAQ. Trimming cost V 4 bases and J 0 bases; bases outside gene matches: 5. The CDR3 is CASSSQGQMNTEAFF. The CDR3 DNA follows: TGTGCCAGCAGCTCCCAGGGACAGATGAACACTGAAGCTTTCTTT. Complete variable domain (other parts from reference TRBV7-8 and TRBJ1-1): GAGVSQSPRYKVAKRGQDVALRCDPISGHVSLFWYQQALGQGPEFLTYFQNEAQLDKSGLPSDRFFAERPEGSVSTLKIQRTQQEDSAVYLCASSSQGQMNTEAFFGQGTRLTVV.

In this sample, this clone turned up a few times. The chain has TRBV5-4 and TRBJ2-2; D is unresolved. Trimming stripped 5 bases from V and 2 bases from J, with 4 bases between. The CDR3 contains 12 residues. Germline V lookup: CDR1 SGHNT, CDR2 YYREEE (reference sequence). CDR3 loop: CASSLNTGELFF. CDR3 DNA sequence: TGTGCCAGCAGTTTAAACACCGGGGAGCTGTTTTTT.

Details on this clone: In the same sample, other DNA sequences code for this CDR3. The CDR3 sequence: CASSYLGQGNSPLHF. The CDR3 DNA reads as TGTGCCAGCAGTTACTTGGGACAGGGAAATTCACCCCTCCACTTT. The chain employs TRBV6-5 and TRBJ1-6, with 9 bases fitting TRBD1. This CDR3 has 15 residues. CDR1 MNHEY and CDR2 SVGAGI come from the germline V gene. The V and J ends lost 1 base and 7 bases, in that order; junction bases with no gene match: 2.

The rearrangement joins TRBV4-3 to TRBJ2-1, with 10 bases lining up with TRBD2. J gave up 9 bases and V 0 bases, and 5 bases lay outside the gene matches. The CDR3 runs 15 residues. The germline gives CDR1 LGHNA, CDR2 YSLEER. In DNA, the CDR3 is TGCGCCAGCAGCCAAGATGGTCTAGCGGGAGCTGAGCAGTTCTTC. Residues: CASSQDGLAGAEQFF.

This clone was counted a single time. V usage is TRBV7-9 and J usage is TRBJ2-7; possibly TRBD2 for D (5 bases). Germline CDR1 reads SEHNR; CDR2 reads FQNEAQ (reference sequence). CDR3 length: 16 amino acids. V lost 4 bases, J lost 1 base, and 17 bases lay in between. CDR3 sequence (DNA): TGTGCCAGCAGCTCTCCCGGGAACTCAAATTCCTACGAGCAGTACTTC. Translated, it gives CASSSPGNSNSYEQYF.

The CDR3 reads CASSVGGSGSYNEQFF. The CDR3 region has the DNA TGTGCCAGCAGCGTAGGCGGTAGCGGGTCCTACAATGAGCAGTTCTTC. The V and J genes are TRBV9 and TRBJ2-1; 7 bases fit TRBD2. The CDR3 extends over 16 amino acids. The germline gives CDR1 SGDLS, CDR2 YYNGEE. V dropped 0 bases and J dropped 1; count of bases not matched to a gene: 4.